A selection of T cell receptor beta chains follows, all from one sample in a study of Graves' ophthalmopathy and Graves' hyperthyroidism. TCRdb re-analysed the multiplex PCR reads in MiXCR, keeping a single row per CDR3 protein. Of 600,000 to 950,000 distinct CDR3 sequences listed, roughly two fifths are singletons. The sequenced material came from peripheral blood. Receptor source: an adult man with Graves' ophthalmopathy. CDR3s include the opening cysteine and the closing phenylalanine or tryptophan. A D gene is named only where the DNA matches it firmly. Clone size is stated in some rows and not others, as once, few, many or a class when expanded.

size	V	D	J	length	CDR3	DNA
few	TRBV6-4	TRBD1	TRBJ1-6	16	CASSQERQGVGSPLHF	TGTGCCAGCAGTCAAGAAAGACAGGGGGTCGGGTCACCCCTCCACTTT
many	TRBV10-3	-	TRBJ1-1	17	CAIKSGSSLGSNTEAFF	TGTGCCATCAAATCAGGCTCCTCCTTGGGGTCGAACACTGAAGCTTTCTTT
-	TRBV19	-	TRBJ1-1	16	CASSLTGGHRHTEAFF	TGTGCCAGTAGTCTCACCGGTGGGCATCGGCACACTGAAGCTTTCTTT
many	TRBV5-1	-	TRBJ1-1	14	CASGTGKLGTEAFF	TGCGCCAGCGGGACCGGGAAGCTCGGCACTGAAGCTTTCTTT
many	TRBV12-3/TRBV12-4	-	TRBJ1-6	13	CASSWSANSPLHF	TGTGCCAGCAGTTGGTCAGCGAATTCACCCCTCCACTTT
-	TRBV11-2	TRBD1	TRBJ1-5	15	CASSPNRGSNQPQHF	TGTGCCAGCAGCCCGAACAGGGGGAGCAATCAGCCCCAGCATTTT
-	TRBV11-2	-	TRBJ1-6	16	CASSQDSGDGWSCGHF	TGCGCCAGCAGCCAAGATAGTGGGGACGGCTGGTCTTGCGGCCACTTT
-	TRBV24-1	TRBD1	TRBJ1-5	16	CASSYPGTGGDQPQHF	TGTGCCAGCAGTTACCCAGGGACAGGGGGTGATCAGCCCCAGCATTTT
-	TRBV29-1	-	TRBJ2-7	12	CSLVARGYEQYF	TGCAGCTTAGTCGCCAGGGGCTACGAGCAGTACTTC
many	TRBV7-2	TRBD1	TRBJ2-5	14	CASTLGQGEETQYF	TGTGCCAGCACCCTCGGGCAGGGGGAAGAGACCCAGTACTTC
many	TRBV2	-	TRBJ1-6	14	CASSENGRSSPLHF	TGTGCCAGCAGTGAAAACGGGAGAAGTTCACCCCTCCACTTT
-	TRBV20-1	-	TRBJ2-5	11	CSAKSGETQYF	TGCAGTGCTAAATCAGGGGAGACCCAGTACTTC
-	TRBV24-1	-	TRBJ2-7	13	CAVQRVITYEQYF	TGTGCCGTACAACGGGTGATTACCTACGAGCAGTACTTC
few	TRBV20-1	TRBD1	TRBJ2-7	13	CSATNRGSYEQYF	TGCAGTGCTACAAACAGGGGTTCCTACGAGCAGTACTTC
many	TRBV7-2	-	TRBJ1-4	14	CASSLPGGGEKLFF	TGTGCCAGCAGCTTACCGGGTGGGGGGGAAAAACTGTTTTTT
-	TRBV4-2	TRBD2	TRBJ2-5	15	CASSQGNSGGETQYF	TGTGCCAGCAGCCAAGGGAACAGCGGGGGGGAGACCCAGTACTTC
-	TRBV7-6	TRBD2	TRBJ2-5	16	CASSFGLAGDTGDQYF	TGTGCCAGCAGCTTCGGACTAGCGGGGGACACCGGGGACCAGTACTTC
few	TRBV20-1	-	TRBJ2-2	15	CSAQPGPTSTGELFF	TGCAGTGCTCAACCGGGACCCACAAGCACCGGGGAGCTGTTTTTT
-	TRBV6-6	-	TRBJ2-7	15	CASSFRRDTTYEQYF	TGTGCCAGCAGTTTTCGCCGGGACACAACCTACGAGCAGTACTTC
-	TRBV19	-	TRBJ2-5	14	CANSIGLSTETQYF	TGTGCCAATAGTATAGGGCTGTCGACGGAGACCCAGTACTTC
many	TRBV10-3	-	TRBJ1-2	14	CAISDLAENYGYTF	TGTGCCATCAGTGATTTAGCAGAGAACTATGGCTACACCTTC
-	TRBV20-1	-	TRBJ2-7	13	CSARRPSSYEQYF	TGCAGTGCTAGAAGGCCCAGCTCCTACGAGCAGTACTTC
-	TRBV20-1	-	TRBJ2-7	12	CSAKLSSYEQYF	TGCAGTGCTAAACTCAGTAGCTACGAGCAGTACTTC
-	TRBV29-1	-	TRBJ2-7	12	CSVEAGSYEQYF	TGCAGCGTGGAGGCAGGGTCCTACGAGCAGTACTTC
few	TRBV9	TRBD1	TRBJ2-5	15	CASSQRTGGEQTQYF	TGTGCCAGCAGCCAGCGGACAGGGGGCGAACAGACCCAGTACTTC
-	TRBV25-1	-	TRBJ1-3	16	CASSSSGENSGNTIYF	TGTGCCAGCAGTTCCTCAGGGGAAAACTCTGGAAACACCATATATTTT
-	TRBV10-3	-	TRBJ2-7	14	CAISRTEPSYEQYF	TGTGCCATCAGCAGGACAGAACCCTCCTACGAGCAGTACTTC